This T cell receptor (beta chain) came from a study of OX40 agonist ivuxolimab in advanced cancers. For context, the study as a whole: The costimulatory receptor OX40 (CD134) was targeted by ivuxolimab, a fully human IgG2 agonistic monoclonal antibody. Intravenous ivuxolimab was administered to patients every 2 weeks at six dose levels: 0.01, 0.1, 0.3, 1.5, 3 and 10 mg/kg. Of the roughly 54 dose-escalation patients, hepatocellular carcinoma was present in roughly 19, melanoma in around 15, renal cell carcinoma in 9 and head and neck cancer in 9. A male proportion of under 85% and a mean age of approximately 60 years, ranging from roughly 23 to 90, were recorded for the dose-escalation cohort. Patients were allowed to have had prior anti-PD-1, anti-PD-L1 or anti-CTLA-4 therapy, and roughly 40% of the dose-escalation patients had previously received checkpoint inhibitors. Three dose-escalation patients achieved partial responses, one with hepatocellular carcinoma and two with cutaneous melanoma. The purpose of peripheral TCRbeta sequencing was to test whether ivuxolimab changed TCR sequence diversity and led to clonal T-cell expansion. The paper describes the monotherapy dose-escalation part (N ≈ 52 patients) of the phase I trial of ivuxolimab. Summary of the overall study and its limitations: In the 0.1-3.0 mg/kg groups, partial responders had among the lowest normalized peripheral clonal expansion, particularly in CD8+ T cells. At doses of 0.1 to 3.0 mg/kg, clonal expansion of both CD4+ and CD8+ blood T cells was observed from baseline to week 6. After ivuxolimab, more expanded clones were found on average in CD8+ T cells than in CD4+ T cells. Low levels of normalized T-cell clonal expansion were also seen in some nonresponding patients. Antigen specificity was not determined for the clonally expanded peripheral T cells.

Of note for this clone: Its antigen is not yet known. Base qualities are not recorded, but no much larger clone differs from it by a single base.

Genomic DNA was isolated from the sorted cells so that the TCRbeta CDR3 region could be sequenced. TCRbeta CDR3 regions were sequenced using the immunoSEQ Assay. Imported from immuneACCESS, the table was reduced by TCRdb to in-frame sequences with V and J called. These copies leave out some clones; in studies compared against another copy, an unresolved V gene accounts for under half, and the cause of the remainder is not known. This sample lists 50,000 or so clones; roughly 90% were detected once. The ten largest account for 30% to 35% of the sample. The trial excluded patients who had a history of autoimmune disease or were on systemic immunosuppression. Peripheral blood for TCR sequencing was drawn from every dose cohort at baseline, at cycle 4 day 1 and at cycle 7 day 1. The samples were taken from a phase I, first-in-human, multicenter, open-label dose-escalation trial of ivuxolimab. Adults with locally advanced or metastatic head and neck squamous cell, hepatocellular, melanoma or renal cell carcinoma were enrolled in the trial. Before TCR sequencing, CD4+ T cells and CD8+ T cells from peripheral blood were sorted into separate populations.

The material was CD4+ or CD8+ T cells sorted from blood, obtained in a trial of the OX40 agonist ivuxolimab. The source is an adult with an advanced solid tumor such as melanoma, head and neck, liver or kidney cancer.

The nucleotides read TGTGCCACCAGCAGATACTTGGATGAGCAGTTCTTC. Its protein is CATSRYLDEQFF. The V and J segments used are TRBV15 and TRBJ2-1; the D segment cannot be called with confidence. The CDR3, cysteine through phenylalanine, is 12 amino acids long. Only CDR3 DNA is held: 36 bases, read in frame from base 1. CDR1 and CDR2, per the germline V gene (reference sequence), are LNHNV and YYDKDF. The V end loses 2 bases and the J end loses 8 bases, and a stretch of 7 bases separates them.